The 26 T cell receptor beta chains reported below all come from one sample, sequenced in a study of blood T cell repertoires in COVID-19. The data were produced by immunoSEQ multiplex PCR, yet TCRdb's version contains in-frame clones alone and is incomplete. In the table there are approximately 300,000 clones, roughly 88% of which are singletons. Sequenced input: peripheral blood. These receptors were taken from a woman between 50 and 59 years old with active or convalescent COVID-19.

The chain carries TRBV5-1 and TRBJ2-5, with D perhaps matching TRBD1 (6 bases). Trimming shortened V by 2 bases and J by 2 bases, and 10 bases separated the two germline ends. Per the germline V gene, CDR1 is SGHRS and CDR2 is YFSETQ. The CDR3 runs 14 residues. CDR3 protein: CASSFQGTQETQYF. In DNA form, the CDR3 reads TGCGCCAGCAGCTTTCAGGGGACGCAAGAGACCCAGTACTTC.

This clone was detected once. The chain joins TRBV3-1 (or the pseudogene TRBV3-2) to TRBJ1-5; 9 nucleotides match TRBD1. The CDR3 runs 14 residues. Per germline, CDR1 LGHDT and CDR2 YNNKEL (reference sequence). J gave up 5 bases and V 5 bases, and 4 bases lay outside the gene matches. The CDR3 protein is CASSTRQGDQPQHF. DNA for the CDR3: TGTGCCAGCAGCACTAGACAGGGGGATCAGCCCCAGCATTTT.

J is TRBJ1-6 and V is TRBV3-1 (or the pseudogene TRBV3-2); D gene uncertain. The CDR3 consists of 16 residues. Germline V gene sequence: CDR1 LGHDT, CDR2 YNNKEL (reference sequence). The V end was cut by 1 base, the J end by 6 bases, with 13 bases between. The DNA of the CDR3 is TGTGCCAGCAGCCAAGGATCCTTAGTAGCTAATTCACCCCTCCACTTT. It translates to CASSQGSLVANSPLHF.

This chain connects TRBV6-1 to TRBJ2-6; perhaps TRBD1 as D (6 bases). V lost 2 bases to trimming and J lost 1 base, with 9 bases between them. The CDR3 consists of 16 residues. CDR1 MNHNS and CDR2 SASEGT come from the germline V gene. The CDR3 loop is CASSERGGSGANVLTF. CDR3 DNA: TGTGCCAGCAGTGAAAGAGGGGGATCTGGGGCCAACGTCCTGACTTTC.

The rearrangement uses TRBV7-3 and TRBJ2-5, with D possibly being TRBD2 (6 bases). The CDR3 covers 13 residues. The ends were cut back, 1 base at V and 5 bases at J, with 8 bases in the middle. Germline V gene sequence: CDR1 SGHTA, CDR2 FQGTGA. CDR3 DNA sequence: TGTGCCAGCAGCTTAATAGGAGGGGAGACCCAGTACTTC. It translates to CASSLIGGETQYF. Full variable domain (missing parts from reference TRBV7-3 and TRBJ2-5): GAGVSQTPSNKVTEKGKYVELRCDPISGHTALYWYRQSLGQGPEFLIYFQGTGAADDSGLPNDRFFAVRPEGSVSTLKIQRTERGDSAVYLCASSLIGGETQYFGPGTRLLVL.

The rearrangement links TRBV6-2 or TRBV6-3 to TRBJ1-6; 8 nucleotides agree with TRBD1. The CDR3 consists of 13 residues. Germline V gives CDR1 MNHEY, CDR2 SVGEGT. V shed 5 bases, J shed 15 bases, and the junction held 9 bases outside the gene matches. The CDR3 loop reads CASSRGQGQNLHF. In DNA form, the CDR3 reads TGTGCCAGCAGTCGAGGACAGGGCCAGAACCTCCACTTT.

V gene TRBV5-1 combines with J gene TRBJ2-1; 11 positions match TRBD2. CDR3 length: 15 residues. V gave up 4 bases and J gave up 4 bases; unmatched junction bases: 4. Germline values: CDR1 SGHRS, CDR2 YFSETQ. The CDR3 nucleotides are TGCGCCAGCAGCCCGGGACTAGCGGTATACAATGAGCAGTTCTTC. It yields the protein CASSPGLAVYNEQFF. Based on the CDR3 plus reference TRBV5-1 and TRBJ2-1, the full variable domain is KAGVTQTPRYLIKTRGQQVTLSCSPISGHRSVSWYQQTPGQGLQFLFEYFSETQRNKGNFPGRFSGRQFSNSRSEMNVSTLELGDSALYLCASSPGLAVYNEQFFGPGTRLTVL.

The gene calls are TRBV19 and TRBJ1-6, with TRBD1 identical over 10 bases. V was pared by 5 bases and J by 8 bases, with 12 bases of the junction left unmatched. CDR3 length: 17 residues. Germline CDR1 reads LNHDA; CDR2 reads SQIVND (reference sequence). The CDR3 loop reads CASSPAPGTGEYSPLHF. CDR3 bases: TGTGCCAGTAGTCCCGCCCCCGGGACAGGGGAGTATTCACCCCTCCACTTT.

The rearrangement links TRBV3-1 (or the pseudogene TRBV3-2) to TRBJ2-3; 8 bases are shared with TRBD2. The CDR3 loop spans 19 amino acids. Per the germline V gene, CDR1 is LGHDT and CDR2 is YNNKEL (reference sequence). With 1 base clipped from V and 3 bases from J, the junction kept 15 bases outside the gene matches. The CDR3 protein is CASSQGLKVRTSRTDTQYF. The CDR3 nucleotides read TGTGCCAGCAGCCAAGGTCTTAAAGTAAGGACTAGCAGGACAGATACGCAGTATTTT.

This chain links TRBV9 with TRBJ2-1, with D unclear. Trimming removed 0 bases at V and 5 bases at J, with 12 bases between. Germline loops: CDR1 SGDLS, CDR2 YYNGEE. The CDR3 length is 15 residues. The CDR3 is CASSVALVKDNEQFF. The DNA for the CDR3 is TGTGCCAGCAGCGTAGCCCTAGTTAAGGACAATGAGCAGTTCTTC.

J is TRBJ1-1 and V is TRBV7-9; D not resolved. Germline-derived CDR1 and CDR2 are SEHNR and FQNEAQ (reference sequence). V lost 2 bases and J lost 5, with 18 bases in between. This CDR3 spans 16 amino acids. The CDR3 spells CASSLSWPAGGTEAFF. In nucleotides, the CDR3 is TGTGCCAGCAGCTTAAGTTGGCCTGCTGGCGGTACTGAAGCTTTCTTT. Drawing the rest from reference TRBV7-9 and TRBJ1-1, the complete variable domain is DTGVSQNPRHKITKRGQNVTFRCDPISEHNRLYWYRQTLGQGPEFLTYFQNEAQLEKSRLLSDRFSAERPKGSFSTLEIQRTEQGDSAMYLCASSLSWPAGGTEAFFGQGTRLTVV.

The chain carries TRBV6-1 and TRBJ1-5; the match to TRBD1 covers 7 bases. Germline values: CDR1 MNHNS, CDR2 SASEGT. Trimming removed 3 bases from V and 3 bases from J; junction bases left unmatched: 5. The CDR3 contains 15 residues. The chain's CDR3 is CASSDQTGLNQPQHF. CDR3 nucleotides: TGTGCCAGCAGTGACCAGACAGGGCTCAATCAGCCCCAGCATTTT.

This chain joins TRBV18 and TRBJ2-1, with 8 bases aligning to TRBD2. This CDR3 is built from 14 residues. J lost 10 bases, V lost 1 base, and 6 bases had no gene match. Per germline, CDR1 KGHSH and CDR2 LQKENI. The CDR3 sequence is CASSPLAGPGEQFF. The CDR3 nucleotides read TGTGCCAGCTCACCACTAGCGGGACCCGGCGAGCAGTTCTTC.

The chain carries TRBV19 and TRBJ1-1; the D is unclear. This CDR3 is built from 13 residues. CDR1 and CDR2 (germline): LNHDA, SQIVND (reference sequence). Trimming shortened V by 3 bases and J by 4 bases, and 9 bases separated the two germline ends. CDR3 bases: TGTGCCAGTAGTATTGGCGGTCCCACTGAAGCTTTCTTT. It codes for CASSIGGPTEAFF. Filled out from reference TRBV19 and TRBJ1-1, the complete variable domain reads DGGITQSPKYLFRKEGQNVTLSCEQNLNHDAMYWYRQDPGQGLRLIYYSQIVNDFQKGDIAEGYSVSREKKESFPLTVTSAQKNPTAFYLCASSIGGPTEAFFGQGTRLTVV.

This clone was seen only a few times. Here the CDR3 reads CASRDRGLDEAFF. In nucleotides, the CDR3 is TGTGCCAGCCGGGACAGGGGGCTTGATGAAGCTTTCTTT. This chain joins TRBV10-3 and TRBJ1-1, with TRBD1 matching over 12 bases. The CDR3 spans 13 residues. CDR1 is ENHRY and CDR2 is SYGVKD in the germline V gene. The V segment lost 10 bases and the J segment 7 bases; nucleotides outside the gene matches: 7.

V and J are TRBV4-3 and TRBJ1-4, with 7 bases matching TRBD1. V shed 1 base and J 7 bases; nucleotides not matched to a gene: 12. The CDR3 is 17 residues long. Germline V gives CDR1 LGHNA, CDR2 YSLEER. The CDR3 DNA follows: TGCGCCAGCAGCCAAGGCGGGACAGCCCTAATTGGTGAAAAACTGTTTTTT. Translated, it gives CASSQGGTALIGEKLFF.

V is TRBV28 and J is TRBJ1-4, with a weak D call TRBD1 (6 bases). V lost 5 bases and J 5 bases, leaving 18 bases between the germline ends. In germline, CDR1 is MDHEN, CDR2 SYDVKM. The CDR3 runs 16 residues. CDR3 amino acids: CASSRGSRGMNEKLFF. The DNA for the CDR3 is TGTGCCAGCAGTCGCGGCAGCAGGGGCATGAATGAAAAACTGTTTTTT.

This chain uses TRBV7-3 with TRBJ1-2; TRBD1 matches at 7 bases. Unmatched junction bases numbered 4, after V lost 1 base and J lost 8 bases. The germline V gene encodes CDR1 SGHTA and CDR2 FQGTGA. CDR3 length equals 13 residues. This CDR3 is CASSLSQGEGYTF. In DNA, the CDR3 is TGTGCCAGCAGCTTAAGTCAGGGGGAAGGCTACACCTTC.

CDR3 nucleotides: TGTGCCATCAGTGCAGACTCGACAGGGGGCTCGGGCGGCTACACCTTC. It encodes CAISADSTGGSGGYTF. The V and J genes are TRBV10-3 and TRBJ1-2, with 10 bases fitting TRBD1. V shed 4 bases, J shed 8 bases, and the junction held 13 bases outside the gene matches. This CDR3 region has 16 residues. In germline, CDR1 is ENHRY, CDR2 SYGVKD.

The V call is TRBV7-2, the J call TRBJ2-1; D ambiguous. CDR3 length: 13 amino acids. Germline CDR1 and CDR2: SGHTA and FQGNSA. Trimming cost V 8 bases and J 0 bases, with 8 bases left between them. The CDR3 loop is CASRSSSYNEQFF. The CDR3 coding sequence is TGTGCCAGCCGTTCTAGCTCCTACAATGAGCAGTTCTTC.

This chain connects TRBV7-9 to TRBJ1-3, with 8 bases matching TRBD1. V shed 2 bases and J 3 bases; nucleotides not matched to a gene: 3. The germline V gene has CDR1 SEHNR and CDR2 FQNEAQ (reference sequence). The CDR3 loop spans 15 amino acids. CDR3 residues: CASSLLGQDGNTIYF. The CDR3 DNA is TGTGCCAGCAGCTTATTGGGACAGGATGGAAACACCATATATTTT.

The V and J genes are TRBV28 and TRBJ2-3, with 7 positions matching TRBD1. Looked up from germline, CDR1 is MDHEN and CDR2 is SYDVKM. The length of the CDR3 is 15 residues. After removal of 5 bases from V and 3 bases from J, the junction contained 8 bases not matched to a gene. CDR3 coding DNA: TGTGCCAGCAGTCCACAGGGGAAGTGGACAGATACGCAGTATTTT. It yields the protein CASSPQGKWTDTQYF.

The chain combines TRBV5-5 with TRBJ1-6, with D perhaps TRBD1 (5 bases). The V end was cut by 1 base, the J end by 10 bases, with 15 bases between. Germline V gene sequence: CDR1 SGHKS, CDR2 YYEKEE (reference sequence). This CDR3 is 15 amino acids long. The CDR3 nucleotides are TGTGCCAGCAGCTTGAAACCGCAGGGCGAGTCACCCCTCCACTTT. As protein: CASSLKPQGESPLHF. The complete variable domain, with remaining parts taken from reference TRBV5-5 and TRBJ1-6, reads DAGVTQSPTHLIKTRGQQVTLRCSPISGHKSVSWYQQVLGQGPQFIFQYYEKEERGRGNFPDRFSARQFPNYSSELNVNALLLGDSALYLCASSLKPQGESPLHFGNGTRLTVT.

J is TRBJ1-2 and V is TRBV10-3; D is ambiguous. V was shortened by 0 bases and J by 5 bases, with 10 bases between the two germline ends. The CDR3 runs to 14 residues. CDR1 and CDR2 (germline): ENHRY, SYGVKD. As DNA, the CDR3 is TGTGCCATCAGTGAGTCCGCACTGATTTATGGCTACACCTTC. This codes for CAISESALIYGYTF.

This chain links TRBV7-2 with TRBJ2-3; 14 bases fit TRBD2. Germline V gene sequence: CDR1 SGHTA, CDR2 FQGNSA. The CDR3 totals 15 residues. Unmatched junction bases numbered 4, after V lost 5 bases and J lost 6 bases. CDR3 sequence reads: CASSVGLAGVDTQYF. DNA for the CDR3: TGTGCCAGCAGCGTGGGACTAGCGGGAGTGGATACGCAGTATTTT.

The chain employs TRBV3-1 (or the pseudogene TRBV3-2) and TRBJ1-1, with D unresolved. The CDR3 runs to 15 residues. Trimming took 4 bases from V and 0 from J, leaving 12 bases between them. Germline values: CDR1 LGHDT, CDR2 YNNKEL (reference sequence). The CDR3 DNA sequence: TGTGCCAGCAGCCCCCTTGAGGGTTTGAACACTGAAGCTTTCTTT. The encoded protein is CASSPLEGLNTEAFF.